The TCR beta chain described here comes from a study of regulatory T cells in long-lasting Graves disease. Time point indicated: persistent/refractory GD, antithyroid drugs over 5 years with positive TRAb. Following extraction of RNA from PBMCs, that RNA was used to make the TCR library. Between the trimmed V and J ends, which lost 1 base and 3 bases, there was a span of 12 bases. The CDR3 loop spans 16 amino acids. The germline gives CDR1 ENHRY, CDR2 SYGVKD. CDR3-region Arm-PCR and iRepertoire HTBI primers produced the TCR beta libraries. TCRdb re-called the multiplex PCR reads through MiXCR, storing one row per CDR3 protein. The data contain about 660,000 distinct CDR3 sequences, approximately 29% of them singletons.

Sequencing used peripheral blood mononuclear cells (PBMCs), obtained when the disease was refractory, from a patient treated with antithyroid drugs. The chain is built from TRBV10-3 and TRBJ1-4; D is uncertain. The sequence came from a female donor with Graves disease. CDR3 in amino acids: CAISEFRSGSNEKLFF. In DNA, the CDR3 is TGTGCCATCAGTGAGTTCCGCTCGGGATCTAATGAAAAACTGTTTTTT.